These 2 T cell receptor beta chains share one sample of origin, sequenced in a study of regulatory T cells in long-lasting Graves disease. Time point of the sample: newly diagnosed GD, antithyroid drugs for less than 3 months. PBMC-extracted RNA yielded the TCR library. Building the TCR beta libraries relied on iRepertoire HTBI primers, and CDR3 regions underwent Arm-PCR. TCRdb redid the calling of the multiplex PCR reads with MiXCR, one entry per CDR3 protein. In the table there are 410,000 or so distinct CDR3 sequences, under 15% of which are singletons. The sample also formed part of further work on T cells in Graves' hyperthyroidism and ophthalmopathy.

Sequences were derived from peripheral blood mononuclear cells (PBMCs), sampled at new diagnosis, from a patient treated with antithyroid drugs. The receptors were gathered from a woman aged 25-40 years with Graves disease.

This clonotype was seen at least ten times. The chain is built from TRBV12-5 and TRBJ2-3, with 9 bases lining up with TRBD1. The CDR3 extends over 17 amino acids. CDR1 and CDR2 (germline): LGHNT, FRNRAP. V gave up 0 bases and J gave up 2 bases; unmatched junction bases: 6. CDR3 nucleotides: TGTGCTAGTGGTTTGGTCCTTACAGGGGGCCCCACAGATACGCAGTATTTT. Its translation is CASGLVLTGGPTDTQYF.

This clonotype appeared many times. J is TRBJ2-7 and V is TRBV18, with a tentative D call TRBD1 (6 bases). This CDR3 region has 15 residues. V shed 6 bases and J shed 0 bases, with 15 bases lying between them. Germline values: CDR1 KGHSH, CDR2 LQKENI. The CDR3 is CASSPRQDTSYEQYF. The DNA of the CDR3 is TGTGCCAGCTCCCCTAGACAGGACACCTCCTACGAGCAGTACTTC.